This paragraph reports one T cell receptor beta chain. Only in-frame clones appear in the TCRdb table, and some are missing; sequencing was by immunoSEQ multiplex PCR. The data show about 350,000 clones, 70% to 90% seen once. The CDR3 is made up of 14 amino acids. Trimming stripped 3 bases from V and 1 base from J, with 9 bases between. Looked up from germline, CDR1 is MGHRA and CDR2 is YSYEKL. The data derive from a study of Ad26.COV2.S vaccination and SARS-CoV-2 variants. Study-level information: Once or twice, 56 days apart, Ad26.COV2.S was delivered intramuscularly.

Sample treatment: 19 received Ad26.COV2.S at low or high dose, single or two shots; 5 received placebo; per-sample allocation not given. The investigators took samples on day 63 after the first vaccine or placebo injection. Material: peripheral blood, obtained in a trial of Ad26.COV2.S vaccine versus placebo. The genes are TRBV4-1 and TRBJ1-1; tentative D call: TRBD1 (6 bases). This TCR was recovered from a person aged 18 to 65 who received the Ad26.COV2.S COVID-19 vaccine or a placebo. The CDR3 region is CASSQWGQNTEAFF. The CDR3 DNA sequence: TGCGCCAGCAGCCAGTGGGGACAGAACACTGAAGCTTTCTTT.